The sequence of this TCR beta chain was determined in a study of blood T cells in healthy people across ages. Study conclusions and caveats: Age showed a roughly linear inverse relationship with TCR beta diversity per million T cells.

Notes on this clonotype: What it recognizes is unknown.

J gave up 9 bases and V 5 bases, and 12 bases lay outside the gene matches. This CDR3 spans 14 amino acids. The second PCR ran roughly 7 to 12 cycles with a sample-barcoded 5' primer and J-beta primers. A single record per CDR3 protein comes from TCRdb applying MiXCR to the 5' RACE reads. The sample has roughly 800,000 distinct CDR3 sequences; under 30% are singletons. Each donor was a healthy Caucasian individual from Russia, aged about 6 to 90. This same sample was also part of a study on T cells of mothers and their children.

This chain joins TRBV12-3 or TRBV12-4 and TRBJ2-5, with 7 bases matching TRBD1. This clonotype was sampled from a boy aged 10-17 years in good health. The specimen was blood. The chain's CDR3 is CASSTAGGTRAQYF. The CDR3 DNA reads TGTGCCAGCAGTACGGCAGGGGGTACAAGGGCCCAGTACTTC.